This T cell receptor (beta chain) was obtained from a study of OX40 agonist ivuxolimab in advanced cancers. Overall study context: Prior anti-PD-1, anti-PD-L1 or anti-CTLA-4 therapy did not bar entry, and approximately 40% had some. Notes on the study in general: Near-lowest levels of clonal expansion characterized partial responders at 0.1-3.0 mg/kg. Clonal expansion from baseline to week 6 occurred in both CD4+ and CD8+ T cells.

The CDR3 is 13 amino acids. CDR1 MDHEN and CDR2 SYDVKM come from the germline V gene. V was trimmed by 3 bases and J by 1 base, leaving 6 bases between them. Clones were sequenced by immunoSEQ multiplex PCR, and TCRdb holds only the in-frame ones, with some missing. The sample consists of about 83,000 clones, about 90% of them appearing once. Worth noting for this clone: Its cognate antigen is unknown. Distinct nucleotide sequences in the sample also encode this CDR3.

The source is an adult with an advanced solid tumor such as melanoma, head and neck, liver or kidney cancer. The sample was CD4+ or CD8+ T cells sorted from blood, taken in a trial of the OX40 agonist ivuxolimab. The chain employs TRBV28 and TRBJ1-1; the D is unclear. The CDR3 DNA sequence: TGTGCCAGCAGTTTCAGACCGAACACTGAAGCTTTCTTT. Its translation: CASSFRPNTEAFF.